What follows are 3 T cell receptor beta chains derived from one specimen sequenced in a study of cytomegalovirus exposure and HLA in healthy donors. Primers included in the PCR were 60 Vbeta and 13 Jbeta primers. TCRdb keeps only in-frame clones here, not all; method: immunoSEQ multiplex PCR. The sample includes under 200,000 clones, 60% to 80% of them seen just once. The source material was PBMCs. These receptors came from a man in his forties in good health and CMV-seronegative.

This clone occurred once. The J gene is TRBJ2-2, the V gene TRBV11-3; D gene ambiguous. CDR3 length equals 12 residues. V was cut by 4 bases and J by 5 bases, with 5 bases left in between. Looked up from germline, CDR1 is SGHNT and CDR2 is YENEEA. The DNA for the CDR3 is TGTGCCAGCAGCTCCCCGACCGGGGAGCTGTTTTTT. Protein product: CASSSPTGELFF.

The chain couples TRBV5-1 to TRBJ2-1, with D perhaps matching TRBD1 (5 bases). V was pared by 2 bases and J by 3 bases, with 12 bases between. CDR3 length: 15 amino acids. Germline CDR1 is SGHRS and CDR2 is YFSETQ. The DNA of the CDR3 is TGCGCCAGCAGCTTCGACACCAGGGACTACAATGAGCAGTTCTTC. This gives the protein CASSFDTRDYNEQFF. The complete variable domain, with remaining parts taken from reference TRBV5-1 and TRBJ2-1, reads KAGVTQTPRYLIKTRGQQVTLSCSPISGHRSVSWYQQTPGQGLQFLFEYFSETQRNKGNFPGRFSGRQFSNSRSEMNVSTLELGDSALYLCASSFDTRDYNEQFFGPGTRLTVL.

This clone was detected once. The V and J genes are TRBV18 and TRBJ2-7, with 9 bases lining up with TRBD1. The V gene end was trimmed by 2 bases and the J gene end by 3 bases; junction bases not matched to a gene: 8. The length of the CDR3 is 16 residues. The germline V gene encodes CDR1 KGHSH and CDR2 LQKENI. The CDR3 reads CASSPSQGDRVYEQYF. In DNA form, the CDR3 reads TGTGCCAGCTCACCATCCCAGGGGGACAGGGTCTACGAGCAGTACTTC. The whole variable domain, remainder taken from reference TRBV18 and TRBJ2-7, is NAGVMQNPRHLVRRRGQEARLRCSPMKGHSHVYWYRQLPEEGLKFMVYLQKENIIDESGMPKERFSAEFPKEGPSILRIQQVVRGDSAAYFCASSPSQGDRVYEQYFGPGTRLTVT.